The rows below give T cell receptor beta chains drawn from one sample of a study of blood T cell repertoires in COVID-19. Clones were read by immunoSEQ multiplex PCR, and TCRdb kept only the in-frame ones, dropping some. The table has 68,000 or so clones, 80% to 90% seen once. Sequenced sample: peripheral blood. The receptors shown here come from a man aged 50 to 59 with acute or convalescent COVID-19. CDR3s include the opening cysteine and the closing phenylalanine or tryptophan. D genes are given only for firm matches. The size field is filled for only some rows; it gives once, few, many or a size class.

j_call d_call v_call clone_size cdr3_aa cdr3_nt
TRBJ1-2 . TRBV12-3/TRBV12-4 once CASSSDNNYGYTF TGTGCCAGCAGTTCTGACAACAACTATGGCTACACCTTC
TRBJ1-1 . TRBV11-3 . CASSPKAVMASEAFF TGTGCCAGCAGCCCCAAAGCGGTCATGGCTTCCGAAGCTTTCTTT
TRBJ2-1 TRBD1 TRBV5-6 . CASSHTGTGDNNEQFF TGTGCCAGCAGCCACACCGGGACAGGGGACAACAATGAGCAGTTCTTC
TRBJ1-2 . TRBV5-1 . CASSSGRVDDYGYTF TGCGCCAGCAGCTCGGGGAGGGTCGACGACTATGGCTACACCTTC
TRBJ1-4 . TRBV7-8 . CASSHTHPAGKLFF TGTGCCAGCAGCCACACGCACCCGGCGGGAAAACTGTTTTTT
TRBJ1-3 . TRBV12-3/TRBV12-4 . CASSRGPTTIYF TGTGCCAGCAGTCGTGGGCCGACGACCATATATTTT
TRBJ2-7 . TRBV7-9 . CASSLASPLREQYF TGTGCCAGCAGCTTAGCGAGTCCACTACGGGAGCAGTACTTC
TRBJ1-3 TRBD1 TRBV9 . CASSVRTGSGNTIYF TGTGCCAGCAGCGTCCGGACAGGGTCTGGAAACACCATATATTTT
TRBJ2-1 TRBD1 TRBV5-4 once CASSSWTGRWDNEQFF TGTGCCAGCAGCTCCTGGACAGGCCGGTGGGACAATGAGCAGTTCTTC
TRBJ2-1 TRBD2 TRBV5-1 . CASSLELAGVSEQFF TGCGCCAGCAGCTTGGAACTAGCGGGAGTCAGTGAGCAGTTCTTC
TRBJ1-6 . TRBV28 . CASSPKQGNNSPLHF TGTGCCAGCAGTCCGAAACAGGGTAACAATTCACCCCTCCACTTT
TRBJ2-1 . TRBV7-2 . CASGPQVNEQFF TGTGCCAGCGGCCCTCAGGTTAATGAGCAGTTCTTC
TRBJ2-7 TRBD2 TRBV14 . CASSQDLSGGKYF TGTGCCAGCAGCCAAGATCTAAGCGGGGGAAAGTACTTC
TRBJ1-1 . TRBV5-1 . CASSFGDRGNTEAFF TGCGCCAGCAGCTTCGGAGATCGAGGGAACACTGAAGCTTTCTTT
TRBJ2-1 TRBD2 TRBV7-2 . CASSLAGGLQFF TGTGCCAGCAGCTTAGCGGGAGGGTTGCAGTTCTTC
TRBJ2-3 TRBD2 TRBV30 . CAWSRIAGAGDTQYF TGTGCCTGGAGTCGCATAGCGGGAGCGGGAGATACGCAGTATTTT
TRBJ1-1 . TRBV27 . CASSIGVNTEAFF TGTGCCAGCAGCATAGGGGTGAACACTGAAGCTTTCTTT
TRBJ2-4 . TRBV7-9 . CASSLALLAKNIQYF TGTGCCAGCAGCTTAGCCCTATTAGCCAAAAACATTCAGTACTTC
TRBJ2-7 TRBD2 TRBV5-1 . CASSFDPGGRGNAYEQYF TGCGCCAGCAGCTTTGACCCGGGCGGGAGAGGTAATGCCTACGAGCAGTACTTC
TRBJ1-4 . TRBV4-3 . CASSQDLVGVGEKLFF TGCGCCAGCAGCCAAGATCTGGTCGGGGTAGGGGAAAAACTGTTTTTT
TRBJ1-2 TRBD1 TRBV24-1 . CATSDSGQGLDYGYTF TGTGCCACCAGTGATTCGGGACAGGGATTAGACTATGGCTACACCTTC
TRBJ2-1 . TRBV3-1/TRBV3-2 . CASSQVSGIPSYNEQFF TGTGCCAGCAGCCAAGTCTCAGGGATTCCCTCCTACAATGAGCAGTTCTTC
TRBJ1-6 TRBD1 TRBV6-6 . CASSLQGATPYNSPLHF TGTGCCAGCAGTCTACAGGGGGCTACTCCCTATAATTCACCCCTCCACTTT
TRBJ1-4 . TRBV2 . CASSQAGGTGRDENEKLFF TGTGCCAGCAGCCAAGCCGGCGGCACAGGGAGAGACGAAAATGAAAAACTGTTTTTT
TRBJ2-1 TRBD2 TRBV7-9 once CASSSRTGTSGRANYEQFF TGTGCCAGCAGCTCAAGAACCGGGACTAGCGGGAGGGCCAACTATGAGCAGTTCTTC
TRBJ2-7 . TRBV15 . CATSYSYEQYF TGTGCCACCAGCTACTCCTACGAGCAGTACTTC
TRBJ2-3 TRBD2 TRBV13 . CASSPLVSGTRDTDTQYF TGTGCCAGCAGCCCCTTGGTTTCCGGGACTAGAGACACAGATACGCAGTATTTT
TRBJ1-6 . TRBV19 . CASSIAGSGSYNSPLHF TGTGCCAGTAGTATCGCGGGCTCCGGCTCCTATAATTCACCCCTCCACTTT
TRBJ1-1 . TRBV18 . CASIPRQGSSTEAFF TGTGCCAGCATTCCTCGGCAGGGGTCAAGCACTGAAGCTTTCTTT
TRBJ1-5 . TRBV12-3/TRBV12-4 once CATSLGGYGPQHF TGTGCCACCTCCCTTGGCGGTTACGGGCCCCAGCATTTT
TRBJ2-2 . TRBV4-2 . CASSPFLYVNTGELFF TGTGCCAGCAGCCCTTTCCTATACGTGAACACCGGGGAGCTGTTTTTT
TRBJ2-3 TRBD1 TRBV6-6 . CASSHPDRAKDTQYF TGTGCCAGCAGTCACCCCGACAGGGCGAAAGATACGCAGTATTTT
TRBJ1-2 . TRBV11-3 . CASSLEGRGGYTF TGTGCCAGCAGCTTAGAAGGGCGGGGTGGCTACACCTTC
TRBJ2-1 TRBD2 TRBV24-1 . CATSLGAGSYNEQFF TGTGCCACCAGTTTAGGAGCGGGATCCTACAATGAGCAGTTCTTC
TRBJ2-6 . TRBV7-9 . CASSPGWRTSSGANVLTF TGTGCCAGCAGTCCTGGGTGGCGGACAAGCTCTGGGGCCAACGTCCTGACTTTC
TRBJ1-2 . TRBV30 . CAWSPAGYGYTF TGTGCCTGGAGTCCTGCCGGCTATGGCTACACCTTC
TRBJ2-1 TRBD2 TRBV5-1 . CASSSHLTRGSYNEQFF TGCGCCAGCAGCTCACACCTAACTCGCGGGAGCTACAATGAGCAGTTCTTC
TRBJ1-4 . TRBV2 . CASSSGRPGEKLFF TGTGCCAGCAGTTCCGGGAGACCGGGAGAAAAACTGTTTTTT
TRBJ2-5 TRBD1 TRBV5-6 few CASSPWTGGHQETQYF TGTGCCAGCAGCCCATGGACAGGGGGCCACCAAGAGACCCAGTACTTC
TRBJ2-1 TRBD2 TRBV29-1 . CSVGLAGKGLFF TGCAGCGTTGGATTAGCGGGAAAGGGTCTGTTCTTC
TRBJ1-1 . TRBV6-5 . CASSYSTRNTEAFF TGTGCCAGCAGTTACTCTACAAGGAACACTGAAGCTTTCTTT
TRBJ1-2 . TRBV4-3 . CASSQDRNRYGYTF TGCGCCAGCAGCCAAGACAGGAACCGATATGGCTACACCTTC
TRBJ2-5 TRBD2 TRBV14 . CASSWTSGVQETQYF TGTGCCAGCAGCTGGACTAGCGGAGTCCAAGAGACCCAGTACTTC
TRBJ1-2 TRBD1 TRBV18 . CASSPRGTGNIDGYTF TGTGCCAGCTCACCACGGGGGACAGGGAATATCGATGGCTACACCTTC
TRBJ2-1 TRBD1 TRBV6-5 . CASSINQGAGTEQFF TGTGCCAGCAGTATCAACCAGGGGGCCGGGACTGAGCAGTTCTTC
TRBJ1-5 . TRBV5-8 . CASSFRGYNQPQHF TGTGCCAGCAGCTTCCGGGGGTACAATCAGCCCCAGCATTTT
TRBJ2-5 TRBD2 TRBV4-2 . CASSQLASGTQETQYF TGTGCCAGCAGCCAACTGGCTAGCGGGACCCAAGAGACCCAGTACTTC
TRBJ2-5 . TRBV7-2 few CASSLSRDSITIETQYF TGTGCCAGCAGCTTATCCCGGGACTCCATTACAATAGAGACCCAGTACTTC
TRBJ2-2 TRBD2 TRBV7-3 few CASSLTRASGRATGELFF TGTGCCAGCAGCTTGACTAGGGCTAGCGGGAGAGCGACCGGGGAGCTGTTTTTT
TRBJ1-6 . TRBV30 . CAWSTGGSSPLHF TGTGCCTGGAGTACGGGGGGTAGTTCACCCCTCCACTTT
TRBJ2-1 . TRBV28 . CASSFGLSGYNEQFF TGTGCCAGCAGTTTTGGGTTGTCGGGGTACAATGAGCAGTTCTTC
TRBJ1-2 . TRBV28 once CASSLRENYGYTF TGTGCCAGCAGTTTGCGGGAAAACTATGGCTACACCTTC
TRBJ1-4 . TRBV19 . CASSIVVGLEEKLFF TGTGCCAGTAGTATAGTTGTAGGTTTGGAGGAAAAACTGTTTTTT